Below, one T cell receptor (beta chain) is given with its context. Its antigen has not been determined. Base qualities are not recorded, but no much larger clone differs from it by a single base. The entry originates in a study of T cell responses to AZD1222 COVID-19 vaccine (dated by TCRdb to about 2021). Regarding the research as a whole: A total of 233 trial participants underwent TCR sequencing, of whom 200 to 220 had received two doses of AZD1222 and roughly 26 had received two doses of the MenACWY control vaccine. Trial participants were enrolled by age into subgroups of 18-55, 56-69 and 70-plus years, and around 150, 29 and 61 TCR-sequenced participants, respectively, were included in these subgroups.

Beyond this particular receptor, the publication reports: Conclusions about previously exposed vaccinees were limited because only a handful of AZD1222 recipients were SARS-CoV-2 seropositive at baseline. In the small 56-69-year group, the increase in depth fell short of significance, most likely because of low power. After two AZD1222 doses, both the breadth and the depth of spike-specific TCRs were significantly higher than at day 0 and than in MenACWY recipients. Participants were mostly white British and included more females than males, and it was suggested by the authors that clonal diversity may have been underestimated. The vaccine-associated CD4 TCRs covered the entire spike protein, and the dominant responses fell in regions 160-218 and 743-854. Reportedly, almost half of the unique spike-specific TCRs recognized epitopes lying outside the regions that are mutated in the B.1.351 and B.1.1.7 variants. Because no day 14 peak-response samples were available, the repertoires could be characterized only after the peak T cell response.

V loses 6 bases of germline sequence and J loses 6 bases, and the interval between the two ends is 9 bases. The CDR1 and CDR2 encoded by the germline V gene are KGHSH and LQKENI. From its cysteine to its phenylalanine, the CDR3 spans 13 amino acids. Kept here is only the CDR3 DNA, which spans 39 bases and is read in frame from base 1. The CDR3 regions of human TCRbeta chains were subjected to immunosequencing. In the original analysis: Repertoire TCRs were matched against a reference library of SARS-CoV-2-specific TCRs generated with the MIRA antigen-specificity platform. Breadth meant the fraction of unique TCRs that were SARS-CoV-2-associated, whereas depth meant the fraction of total T cells that were SARS-CoV-2-associated. Using the MIRA data, each spike-specific TCR was mapped to the spike region that the TCR reacts to and placed in a CD4 or CD8 class. Log10-transformed breadth and depth values were compared by one-way ANOVA with Sidak's multiple comparisons tests. TCRdb stores this immuneACCESS table with in-frame sequences only. Part of the clones is absent; in the studies checked, under half of the shortfall reflects unresolved V genes, and no reason is known for the rest. The V and J calls and clone size come from that table; D and trimming were worked out from the DNA. In this sample the table shows under 200,000 clones, around nine tenths of which occur a single time. Less than 4.5% of the sample belongs to the ten largest clones.

Explained via the paper, the time point label denotes: about 28 days (+/-7) after the second vaccine dose. The treatment or condition label corresponds to: meningococcal conjugate vaccine given as trial control. Vaccinee samples came from UK trials COV001 and COV002, including a single-blind randomized controlled phase 2/3 trial of AZD1222 (ChAdOx1 nCoV-19) in healthy adults. For TCRbeta chain sequencing, PBMC samples were collected from trial participants at day 0 and at day 28 after the second dose. The sequencing here drew on peripheral blood, taken 28 days after the second dose of the MenACWY control vaccine. The receptor chain draws on TRBV18 and TRBJ1-6, with no reliable assignment of the D segment. This TCR came from an adult who received the MenACWY meningococcal vaccine as a control. The nucleotide sequence reads TGTGCCAGCTCGGGAGGCGTTAATTCACCCCTCCACTTT. Translated, it reads CASSGGVNSPLHF.